These 22 T cell receptor beta chains originate from one sample sequenced in a study of regulatory dendritic cells for organ transplantation. Their specific antigens are unknown. Generated by immunoSEQ multiplex PCR, the TCRdb table keeps only in-frame clones and is missing some. The sample records about 21,000 clones, about 85% being singletons. Sorted T cells were CFSE-labeled and cultured around 5 days with allogeneic regulatory or mature dendritic cells at 1:10. The sample comprised naive CD4+ T cells from blood cultured with dendritic cells. Subset here: CD45RA+ naive T cells. The origin of the receptors is a human donor in good health.

The chain joins TRBV5-4 to TRBJ2-5; unclear D gene. CDR3 size: 13 residues. V was pared by 1 base and J by 5 bases, with 9 bases between. The germline CDR1 and CDR2 sequences are SGHNT and YYREEE (reference sequence). DNA of the CDR3: TGTGCCAGCAGCTTGCGAGGCTCGGAGACCCAGTACTTC. Amino acids: CASSLRGSETQYF.

J is TRBJ1-5 and V is TRBV4-2, with TRBD1 as a possible D gene (6 bases). CDR1 is LGHNA, CDR2 YNFKEQ, per germline. This CDR3 is built from 14 residues. Trimming left V 0 bases short and J 5 bases short, with 8 bases between. The CDR3 here is CASSQDRGHQPQHF. In nucleotides, the CDR3 is TGTGCCAGCAGCCAAGATCGGGGGCATCAGCCCCAGCATTTT.

The chain has TRBV29-1 and TRBJ2-3; TRBD2 matches at 10 bases. Trimming at V came to 6 bases and at J to 6 bases, leaving 12 bases not matched to a gene. Germline values: CDR1 SQVTM, CDR2 ANQGSEA. The CDR3 loop spans 15 amino acids. The CDR3 protein is CSVAILAGAGDTQYF. The CDR3 DNA reads TGCAGCGTGGCCATTCTAGCGGGGGCGGGGGATACGCAGTATTTT.

The rearrangement joins TRBV30 to TRBJ1-1; maybe TRBD1 (5 bases). This CDR3 has 17 residues. The V end was cut by 0 bases, the J end by 1 base, with 18 bases between. Germline V gene sequence: CDR1 GTSNPN, CDR2 SVGIG (reference sequence). The CDR3 nucleotides read TGTGCCTGGAGTGTACTTTTTAAAGGGGTGAGGAACACTGAAGCTTTCTTT. Amino acid sequence: CAWSVLFKGVRNTEAFF.

The chain links TRBV2 to TRBJ1-6, with no clear D. CDR3 size: 13 residues. V was pared by 6 bases and J by 13 bases, with 16 bases between. CDR1 and CDR2 (germline): SNHLY, FYNNEI. This chain's CDR3 is CASSGFEPYPLHF. DNA for the CDR3: TGTGCCAGCAGCGGGTTTGAACCCTACCCCCTCCACTTT.

This clone was picked up one time. The chain joins TRBV7-2 to TRBJ1-4, with a possible D match to TRBD1 (6 bases). The CDR3 has 14 residues. V gave up 5 bases and J gave up 8 bases, with 15 bases separating them. Germline assignment: CDR1 SGHTA and CDR2 FQGNSA. The CDR3 region is CASSTNRVGEKLFF. The CDR3 nucleotides read TGTGCCAGCAGCACTAACAGGGTTGGCGAAAAACTGTTTTTT. Full variable domain (remainder filled in from reference TRBV7-2 and TRBJ1-4): GAGVSQSPSNKVTEKGKDVELRCDPISGHTALYWYRQSLGQGLEFLIYFQGNSAPDKSGLPSDRFSAERTGGSVSTLTIQRTQQEDSAVYLCASSTNRVGEKLFFGSGTQLSVL.

The chain links TRBV5-1 to TRBJ2-3; D gene unclear. The CDR3 consists of 13 residues. Per the germline V gene, CDR1 is SGHRS and CDR2 is YFSETQ. With 6 bases removed from V and 2 bases from J, the gap between germline ends came to 10 bases. CDR3 protein: CASTLLTTDTQYF. In DNA form, the CDR3 reads TGCGCCAGCACCCTCCTAACCACAGATACGCAGTATTTT. Complete variable domain (other parts from reference TRBV5-1 and TRBJ2-3): KAGVTQTPRYLIKTRGQQVTLSCSPISGHRSVSWYQQTPGQGLQFLFEYFSETQRNKGNFPGRFSGRQFSNSRSEMNVSTLELGDSALYLCASTLLTTDTQYFGPGTRLTVL.

The CDR3 DNA sequence: TGTGCCAGCAGTTTAGCGGGAGTGGCAAATGAGCAGTTCTTC. Its translation is CASSLAGVANEQFF. The chain employs TRBV27 and TRBJ2-1, with 7 bases lining up with TRBD2. Germline CDR1 is MNHEY and CDR2 is SMNVEV (reference sequence). After removal of 2 bases from V and 7 bases from J, the junction contained 5 bases not matched to a gene. There are 14 residues in the CDR3.

This rearrangement joins TRBV4-3 to TRBJ1-5; the D gene is possibly TRBD1 (5 bases). In germline, CDR1 is LGHNA, CDR2 YSLEER. The V end lost 1 base, the J end lost 9 bases, and 16 bases lay between the germline ends. This CDR3 contains 15 residues. CDR3 sequence (DNA): TGCGCCAGCAGCCAAGGGGGCAGGGAAAGGGGGCCCCAGCATTTT. Translated: CASSQGGRERGPQHF.

V and J are TRBV7-8 and TRBJ1-3; D remains ambiguous. CDR1 is SGHVS, CDR2 FQNEAQ, per germline. The V end was cut by 4 bases, the J end by 2 bases, with 3 bases between. The CDR3 totals 12 residues. CDR3 residues: CASSSAGNTIYF. Here the CDR3 DNA reads TGTGCCAGCAGCTCGGCTGGAAACACCATATATTTT.

This chain uses TRBV2 with TRBJ1-1; 8 bases align to TRBD1. CDR3 length: 14 amino acids. Losses at the gene ends were 6 bases for V and 10 bases for J; bases not matched to a gene: 13. Germline lookup yields CDR1 SNHLY and CDR2 FYNNEI. The CDR3: CASRPDRGWDVAFF. As DNA, the CDR3 is TGTGCCAGCAGGCCCGACAGGGGATGGGATGTAGCTTTCTTT.

This chain connects TRBV7-8 to TRBJ2-5, with 11 nucleotides matching TRBD2. The DNA matches TRBJ2-7 better at its end, which makes the J call doubtful. This CDR3 spans 17 amino acids. Germline CDR1 SGHVS, CDR2 FQNEAQ. The CDR3 reads CATLQDTGTSGFYEQYF. Written as DNA, the CDR3 is TGTGCCACCCTACAGGATACCGGGACTAGCGGATTCTACGAGCAGTACTTC.

DNA of the CDR3: TGTGCCAGCAGCTACCGGAGCGGGGGGGCAGCTGAGCAGTTCTTC. Translating gives CASSYRSGGAAEQFF. J is TRBJ2-1 and V is TRBV11-2; the match to TRBD2 covers 10 bases. The V segment lost 4 bases and the J segment 9 bases; nucleotides outside the gene matches: 9. Germline V gene sequence: CDR1 SGHAT, CDR2 FQNNGV. The CDR3 extends over 15 amino acids.

The V call is TRBV19, the J call TRBJ1-4; D is perhaps TRBD1 (5 bases). The CDR3 runs to 16 residues. Germline CDR1 reads LNHDA; CDR2 reads SQIVND (reference sequence). Trimming removed 3 bases at V and 7 bases at J, with 18 bases between. CDR3 sequence: CASSMPHQGGGEKLFF. The CDR3 region has the DNA TGTGCCAGTAGTATGCCCCATCAGGGAGGAGGTGAAAAACTGTTTTTT.

This clone was recorded only once. The genes are TRBV2 and TRBJ2-5; 7 nucleotides line up with TRBD1. CDR3 length: 17 amino acids. The V gene's germline CDR1 is SNHLY and CDR2 FYNNEI. Unmatched junction bases numbered 15, after V lost 6 bases and J lost 2 bases. The DNA for the CDR3 is TGTGCCAGCAGGGCTGGAGACTTAGGGACAGAACAAGAGACCCAGTACTTC. This gives the protein CASRAGDLGTEQETQYF.

The V call is TRBV5-8, the J call TRBJ2-6, with D possibly being TRBD1 (5 bases). Deletions cut 3 bases from V and 0 bases from J, with 16 bases between. Per germline, CDR1 SGHTS and CDR2 YDEGEE. CDR3 length: 18 residues. CDR3 DNA: TGTGCCAGCAGCTACCTGCCGCCAGGGCCCTCTGGGGCCAACGTCCTGACTTTC. This codes for CASSYLPPGPSGANVLTF.

This clone was seen just once. This chain uses TRBV5-5 with TRBJ2-5; perhaps TRBD2 as D (6 bases). V shed 2 bases and J shed 5 bases, with 22 bases lying between them. The CDR3 spans 17 residues. Germline CDR1 and CDR2: SGHKS and YYEKEE (reference sequence). CDR3 bases: TGTGCCAGCAGCTTCGGTGCGGCGGGGTTAAGAATTGAGACCCAGTACTTC. It encodes CASSFGAAGLRIETQYF.

This chain connects TRBV28 to TRBJ1-2, with D possibly TRBD1 on 6 matching bases. Trimming removed 1 base at V and 8 bases at J, with 32 bases between. The CDR3 contains 20 residues. The germline V gene has CDR1 MDHEN and CDR2 SYDVKM. The CDR3 is CASSLFRNFRGLVGGGGYTF. CDR3 DNA: TGTGCCAGCAGTTTATTTAGAAACTTTCGGGGACTCGTTGGAGGGGGAGGCTACACCTTC.

V gene TRBV28 combines with J gene TRBJ2-1, with 13 bases fitting TRBD2. Germline-derived CDR1 and CDR2 are MDHEN and SYDVKM. The J segment lost 7 bases and the V segment lost 5 bases, leaving 8 bases of the junction unmatched. This CDR3 is 16 amino acids long. CDR3: CASSPWTSGSSNEQFF. The CDR3, as DNA: TGTGCCAGCAGTCCCTGGACTAGCGGGAGTAGTAATGAGCAGTTCTTC.

This rearrangement joins TRBV19 to TRBJ1-3; tentative D call: TRBD1 (6 bases). CDR3 length: 14 amino acids. V lost 3 bases and J 0 bases, leaving 6 bases between the germline ends. Germline CDR1 and CDR2: LNHDA and SQIVND (reference sequence). CDR3 sequence (DNA): TGTGCCAGTAGTATCAGGGGCTCTGGAAACACCATATATTTT. The encoded protein is CASSIRGSGNTIYF.

This clone was counted only a few times. Other nucleotide sequences from this sample produce the same CDR3. The chain couples TRBV2 to TRBJ1-2, with 9 bases that match TRBD1. Germline trimming cut 6 bases from V and 7 bases from J; bases unmatched to any gene: 6. In germline, CDR1 is SNHLY, CDR2 FYNNEI. The CDR3 runs to 13 residues. The CDR3 here is CASSGQGLSGYTF. For the CDR3, the DNA is TGTGCCAGCAGCGGACAGGGGTTGAGTGGCTACACCTTC.

V is TRBV15 and J is TRBJ2-3; no reliable D call. Trimming removed 8 bases at V and 6 bases at J, with 15 bases between. Per the germline V gene, CDR1 is LNHNV and CDR2 is YYDKDF (reference sequence). This CDR3 is 13 amino acids long. The CDR3 coding sequence is TGTGCCACCGGCGTCCCTGAGGTGGATACGCAGTATTTT. Translation: CATGVPEVDTQYF.